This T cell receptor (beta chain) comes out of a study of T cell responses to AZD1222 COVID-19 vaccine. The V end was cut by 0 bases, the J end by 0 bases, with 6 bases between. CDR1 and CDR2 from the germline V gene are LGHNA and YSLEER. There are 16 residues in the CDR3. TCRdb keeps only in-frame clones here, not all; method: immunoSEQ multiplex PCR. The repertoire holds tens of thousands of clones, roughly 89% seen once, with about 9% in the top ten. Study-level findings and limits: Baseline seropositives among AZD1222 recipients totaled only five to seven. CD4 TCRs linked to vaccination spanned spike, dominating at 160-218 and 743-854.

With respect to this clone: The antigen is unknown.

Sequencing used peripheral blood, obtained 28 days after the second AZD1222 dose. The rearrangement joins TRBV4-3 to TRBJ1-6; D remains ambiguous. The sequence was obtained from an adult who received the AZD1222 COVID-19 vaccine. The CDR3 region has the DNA TGCGCCAGCAGCCAAGATTGGGGCTCCTATAATTCACCCCTCCACTTT. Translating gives CASSQDWGSYNSPLHF.